This passage covers 9 T cell receptor beta chains from one sample sequenced in a study of a mutant IDH1 vaccine in newly diagnosed glioma. The data were produced by immunoSEQ multiplex PCR, yet TCRdb's version contains in-frame clones alone and is incomplete. The sample has around 30,000 clones; around four fifths are singletons. Documented time point: baseline, week 1 (first vaccination visit). Noted treatment: pre-vaccination baseline after standard-of-care therapy. The specimen comprised peripheral blood mononuclear cells (PBMCs), sampled from a glioma patient treated with radiotherapy, temozolomide or both. Receptor source: a man in his fifties with glioma. Some clones in this sample may be carry-over from other donors' samples.

This chain links TRBV4-2 with TRBJ1-1; D not certain. This CDR3 spans 15 amino acids. Germline V gives CDR1 LGHNA, CDR2 YNFKEQ. Trimming removed 0 bases from V and 3 bases from J, with 11 bases in between. CDR3 DNA: TGTGCCAGCAGCCAAGACGGGCGGGGAGACACTGAAGCTTTCTTT. Translated, it gives CASSQDGRGDTEAFF.

The table lists this clone with a count of one. The chain employs TRBV19 and TRBJ1-1; D gene unclear. This CDR3 spans 14 amino acids. Germline CDR1 and CDR2: LNHDA and SQIVND (reference sequence). V was shortened by 1 base and J by 6 bases, with 12 bases between the two germline ends. The CDR3 is CASSIVGVPPEAFF. CDR3 sequence (DNA): TGTGCCAGTAGTATAGTCGGGGTTCCTCCTGAAGCTTTCTTT.

The chain carries TRBV19 and TRBJ1-5, with no clear D. The V gene lost 5 bases and the J gene lost 8 bases, with 13 bases spanning the gap. The germline V gene encodes CDR1 LNHDA and CDR2 SQIVND (reference sequence). The CDR3 is 13 amino acids. CDR3 sequence: CASSPDRREPQHF. The CDR3 DNA follows: TGTGCCAGTAGTCCGGACCGTCGAGAGCCCCAGCATTTT.

The table lists this clone with a few counts. CDR3 residues: CASHLQGGPEAFF. CDR3 DNA sequence: TGTGCCAGTCACCTACAGGGGGGTCCTGAAGCTTTCTTT. V and J are TRBV19 and TRBJ1-1, with 8 bases aligning to TRBD1. Germline lookup yields CDR1 LNHDA and CDR2 SQIVND (reference sequence). The J segment lost 6 bases and the V segment lost 8 bases, leaving 8 bases of the junction unmatched. CDR3 size: 13 residues.

V and J are TRBV5-6 and TRBJ1-3; D not resolved. The CDR3 has 11 amino acids. Germline V gene data show CDR1 as SGHDT and CDR2 as YYEEEE. Trimming removed 7 bases from V and 10 bases from J, with 12 bases in between. The chain's CDR3 is CASGIVWTIYF. CDR3 nucleotide sequence: TGTGCCAGCGGAATTGTTTGGACCATATATTTT. Based on the CDR3 plus reference TRBV5-6 and TRBJ1-3, the full variable domain is DAGVTQSPTHLIKTRGQQVTLRCSPKSGHDTVSWYQQALGQGPQFIFQYYEEEERQRGNFPDRFSGHQFPNYSSELNVNALLLGDSALYLCASGIVWTIYFGEGSWLTVV.

The CDR3 DNA sequence: TGCGCCAGCAGCCCGACCGGACAGGGAGTTTCCTACGAGCAGTACTTC. This encodes CASSPTGQGVSYEQYF. V usage is TRBV4-1 and J usage is TRBJ2-7; TRBD1 aligns across 8 bases. V lost 4 bases, J lost 1 base, and 9 bases stayed unmatched. CDR3 size: 16 residues. Germline V gene lookup returns CDR1 MGHRA and CDR2 YSYEKL.

This clone was detected a few times. The J gene is TRBJ2-6, the V gene TRBV19; D remains unclear. The CDR3 consists of 13 residues. Germline CDR1 reads LNHDA; CDR2 reads SQIVND (reference sequence). V dropped 5 bases and J dropped 5 bases, with 7 bases sitting between them. The CDR3 DNA follows: TGTGCCAGTAGTGCACGGAGGGCCAACGTCCTGACTTTC. It encodes CASSARRANVLTF.

The rearrangement links TRBV6-5 to TRBJ1-2; D gene unclear. This CDR3 region has 14 residues. Looked up from germline, CDR1 is MNHEY and CDR2 is SVGAGI. Trimming pared 7 bases from V and 1 base from J, leaving 13 bases between. This CDR3 reads CASIDWSGNYGYTF. CDR3 bases: TGTGCCAGCATTGATTGGTCGGGTAACTATGGCTACACCTTC.

The V and J genes are TRBV7-2 and TRBJ1-2; a weak D match, TRBD1 (5 bases). This CDR3 region has 13 residues. Germline lookup yields CDR1 SGHTA and CDR2 FQGNSA. Deletions cut 4 bases from V and 13 bases from J, with 19 bases between. DNA for the CDR3: TGTGCCAGCAGCTCACTGAGGGACGCCCTCTCCACCTTC. It codes for CASSSLRDALSTF.